This passage covers 32 T cell receptor beta chains from one sample sequenced in a study of T cell responses to AZD1222 COVID-19 vaccine. Using immunoSEQ multiplex PCR, the repertoire was profiled, and TCRdb retains in-frame clones only, with some absent. The table includes around 150,000 clones, around 90% detected once. The input for sequencing was peripheral blood, taken on day 0 of AZD1222 vaccination. Every receptor here comes from an adult in good health.

J is TRBJ1-2 and V is TRBV18, with TRBD1 matching over 8 bases. The CDR3 runs 14 residues. Germline CDR1 KGHSH, CDR2 LQKENI. V shed 6 bases, J shed 2 bases, and the junction held 5 bases outside the gene matches. The CDR3 protein is CASSRGQGNYGYTF. DNA for the CDR3: TGTGCCAGCTCTCGTGGACAGGGCAACTATGGCTACACCTTC.

This clone was recorded a few times. V usage is TRBV9 and J usage is TRBJ2-7; TRBD1 or TRBD2 may be the D gene (5 bases each). CDR3 length: 13 residues. Germline CDR1 reads SGDLS; CDR2 reads YYNGEE. Trimming took 4 bases from V and 7 from J, leaving 15 bases between them. In DNA, the CDR3 is TGTGCCAGCAGCCCAGACACAGGCGGGGAGCAGTACTTC. This translates into CASSPDTGGEQYF.

The V gene is TRBV6-2 or TRBV6-3, the J gene TRBJ1-1; no clear D. CDR1 and CDR2 from the germline V gene are MNHEY and SVGEGT. V lost 6 bases, J lost 4 bases, and 18 bases lay in between. The CDR3 runs 15 residues. In DNA form, the CDR3 reads TGTGCCAGCAGCCAAGAGGGTCTTATGGGCACTGAAGCTTTCTTT. It translates to CASSQEGLMGTEAFF.

This clone showed up just once. The chain carries TRBV2 and TRBJ1-5, with a weak D call TRBD1 (5 bases). Trimming removed 4 bases from V and 6 bases from J, with 13 bases in between. The germline gives CDR1 SNHLY, CDR2 FYNNEI. The CDR3 is 14 residues long. Written as DNA, the CDR3 is TGTGCCAGCAGTGTAAAACAGGAGGGTCAGCCCCAGCATTTT. Translation gives CASSVKQEGQPQHF.

The V call is TRBV11-2, the J call TRBJ2-5; TRBD2 aligns across 7 bases. CDR1 and CDR2 from the germline V gene are SGHAT and FQNNGV. J lost 4 bases, V lost 1 base, and 6 bases had no gene match. This CDR3 region has 15 residues. CDR3 nucleotide sequence: TGTGCCAGCAGCTTAGCGTCAGCTAGCGGAGAGACCCAGTACTTC. Translated: CASSLASASGETQYF.

Here the CDR3 DNA reads TGTGCCAGCCTCGGGGGTCTAACTAATGAAAAACTGTTTTTT. Translating gives CASLGGLTNEKLFF. The chain links TRBV2 to TRBJ1-4; a weak D match, TRBD1 (5 bases). V lost 8 bases, J lost 1 base, and 11 bases lay in between. The CDR3 loop spans 14 amino acids. Germline V gene data show CDR1 as SNHLY and CDR2 as FYNNEI.

V and J are TRBV7-9 and TRBJ2-2, with 7 bases fitting TRBD2. With 6 bases clipped from V and 0 bases from J, the junction kept 7 bases outside the gene matches. Germline V CDR1 and CDR2: SEHNR, FQNEAQ (reference sequence). The CDR3 runs 16 residues. In DNA, the CDR3 is TGTGCCAGCAGACCAAAGCGGGATTCGAACACCGGGGAGCTGTTTTTT. Amino acids: CASRPKRDSNTGELFF.

The V call is TRBV27, the J call TRBJ2-2; 9 bases are a match to TRBD1. The CDR3 sequence is 17 residues long. J was trimmed by 1 base and V by 1 base; bases with no gene match: 4. Germline-derived CDR1 and CDR2 are MNHEY and SMNVEV (reference sequence). The CDR3 loop is CASSLYPGQGNTGELFF. DNA for the CDR3: TGTGCCAGCAGTTTATATCCGGGACAGGGGAACACCGGGGAGCTGTTTTTT.

The rearrangement joins TRBV19 to TRBJ1-2, with TRBD1 matching 8 bases. Trimming at V came to 4 bases and at J to 2 bases, leaving 3 bases not matched to a gene. This CDR3 has 14 residues. Per germline, CDR1 LNHDA and CDR2 SQIVND (reference sequence). The CDR3, as DNA: TGTGCCAGTAGTACCCGGACAGGGAACTATGGCTACACCTTC. This sequence encodes CASSTRTGNYGYTF.

The sample holds one count of this clone. V is TRBV28 and J is TRBJ2-7; maybe TRBD2 (5 bases). The CDR3 is 15 amino acids. The germline gives CDR1 MDHEN, CDR2 SYDVKM. Trimming took 10 bases from V and 2 from J, leaving 21 bases between them. CDR3 amino acids: CATEGRVKSTYEQYF. CDR3 nucleotide sequence: TGTGCCACTGAGGGCCGCGTGAAGAGCACCTACGAGCAGTACTTC.

The chain carries TRBV3-1 (or the pseudogene TRBV3-2) and TRBJ2-7; D is perhaps TRBD2 (6 bases). This CDR3 has 13 residues. In germline, CDR1 is LGHDT, CDR2 YNNKEL (reference sequence). The ends were cut back, 6 bases at V and 5 bases at J, with 14 bases in the middle. The CDR3 is CASRFGGAHEQYF. Written as DNA, the CDR3 is TGTGCCAGCAGGTTCGGCGGGGCTCACGAGCAGTACTTC.

This chain connects TRBV7-8 to TRBJ2-1; D unresolved. Trimming cost V 5 bases and J 6 bases, with 8 bases left between them. From germline, CDR1 is SGHVS and CDR2 FQNEAQ. CDR3 size: 12 residues. The CDR3: CASSHASNEQFF. CDR3 sequence (DNA): TGTGCCAGCAGCCACGCTTCCAATGAGCAGTTCTTC.

J is TRBJ2-2 and V is TRBV7-2; D is uncertain. The ends were cut back, 0 bases at V and 5 bases at J, with 13 bases in the middle. The germline V gene has CDR1 SGHTA and CDR2 FQGNSA. CDR3 length equals 16 residues. CDR3 loop: CASSLARQALTGELFF. The CDR3 DNA sequence: TGTGCCAGCAGCTTAGCGCGGCAGGCTCTAACCGGGGAGCTGTTTTTT.

The V and J genes are TRBV19 and TRBJ2-5, with a possible D match to TRBD1 (6 bases). The V end lost 2 bases, the J end lost 7 bases, and 8 bases lay between the germline ends. Per germline, CDR1 LNHDA and CDR2 SQIVND (reference sequence). The CDR3 is made up of 12 amino acids. In nucleotides, the CDR3 is TGTGCCAGTAGTATACGAGGGGGGACCCAGTACTTC. Translation: CASSIRGGTQYF.

This chain links TRBV15 with TRBJ1-2; perhaps TRBD1 as D (5 bases). Between the trimmed V and J ends, which lost 3 bases and 8 bases, there was a span of 16 bases. This CDR3 contains 14 residues. Germline-derived CDR1 and CDR2 are LNHNV and YYDKDF (reference sequence). The CDR3 protein is CATSRQGSSWGYTF. CDR3 coding DNA: TGTGCCACCAGCAGGCAGGGATCCTCGTGGGGCTACACCTTC.

This chain links TRBV7-9 with TRBJ2-7, with D unclear. V lost 6 bases to trimming and J lost 2 bases, with 11 bases between them. Germline V lookup: CDR1 SEHNR, CDR2 FQNEAQ (reference sequence). This CDR3 has 13 amino acids. CDR3: CASRQILPYEQYF. The CDR3, as DNA: TGTGCCAGCAGACAAATCCTCCCCTACGAGCAGTACTTC.

This clone was counted a single time. This rearrangement joins TRBV28 to TRBJ1-5; 8 nucleotides agree with TRBD1. Germline loops: CDR1 MDHEN, CDR2 SYDVKM. Germline trimming cut 0 bases from V and 3 bases from J; bases unmatched to any gene: 4. The CDR3 consists of 16 residues. CDR3: CASSLWGQADNQPQHF. The CDR3 region has the DNA TGTGCCAGCAGTTTATGGGGACAGGCAGACAATCAGCCCCAGCATTTT.

This rearrangement joins TRBV15 to TRBJ1-2, with D unresolved. From germline, CDR1 is LNHNV and CDR2 YYDKDF (reference sequence). V gave up 0 bases and J gave up 3 bases, with 8 bases separating them. The CDR3 spans 14 residues. The CDR3 loop reads CATSRDRGYYGYTF. CDR3 nucleotide sequence: TGTGCCACCAGCAGAGATCGGGGATACTATGGCTACACCTTC.

The chain combines TRBV7-6 with TRBJ1-5; 9 bases fit TRBD1. V was clipped by 1 base and J by 6 bases; unmatched bases: 7. In germline, CDR1 is SGHVS, CDR2 FNYEAQ. The CDR3 sequence is 16 residues long. CDR3 nucleotide sequence: TGTGCCAGCAGCTTAGTTTCGGGACAGGGAGGTCAGCCCCAGCATTTT. Its translation: CASSLVSGQGGQPQHF.

This clone occurred once. The rearrangement uses TRBV7-2 and TRBJ1-1; the D gene is possibly TRBD1 (5 bases). The CDR3 has 13 amino acids. Germline loops: CDR1 SGHTA, CDR2 FQGNSA. Between the trimmed V and J ends, which lost 2 bases and 3 bases, there was a span of 7 bases. CDR3: CASSLTRDTEAFF. Written as DNA, the CDR3 is TGTGCCAGCAGCTTAACCAGGGACACTGAAGCTTTCTTT.

The chain is built from TRBV15 and TRBJ2-7; 8 positions agree with TRBD2. Germline CDR1 reads LNHNV; CDR2 reads YYDKDF (reference sequence). Losses at the gene ends were 3 bases for V and 5 bases for J; bases not matched to a gene: 24. The CDR3 length is 20 residues. CDR3 region: CATSRVDSIAPWAGGNEQYF. The CDR3 DNA reads as TGTGCCACCAGCAGGGTAGACAGTATCGCACCGTGGGCGGGAGGTAACGAGCAGTACTTC.

The chain employs TRBV19 and TRBJ2-7; the D is unclear. Germline V gives CDR1 LNHDA, CDR2 SQIVND (reference sequence). Trimming pared 0 bases from V and 7 bases from J, leaving 10 bases between. The CDR3 sequence is 13 residues long. CDR3 sequence (DNA): TGTGCCAGTAGTATAGATCTCCAGGATGAGCAGTACTTC. It yields the protein CASSIDLQDEQYF. Based on the CDR3 plus reference TRBV19 and TRBJ2-7, the full variable domain is DGGITQSPKYLFRKEGQNVTLSCEQNLNHDAMYWYRQDPGQGLRLIYYSQIVNDFQKGDIAEGYSVSREKKESFPLTVTSAQKNPTAFYLCASSIDLQDEQYFGPGTRLTVT.

This clone is a singleton in its sample. The chain employs TRBV19 and TRBJ2-2, with D hard to call. The CDR3 is 15 residues long. Germline V gene sequence: CDR1 LNHDA, CDR2 SQIVND (reference sequence). Trimming removed 6 bases from V and 5 bases from J, with 16 bases in between. The CDR3 DNA follows: TGTGCCAGTAGGAGTACGGGTCAAAAGACCGGGGAGCTGTTTTTT. Translating gives CASRSTGQKTGELFF.

This chain links TRBV5-1 with TRBJ2-2; a weak D match, TRBD2 (6 bases). Per germline, CDR1 SGHRS and CDR2 YFSETQ. The CDR3 covers 13 residues. Trimming took 4 bases from V and 7 from J, leaving 11 bases between them. The CDR3 is CASSGGGLGELFF. CDR3 in DNA: TGCGCCAGCAGCGGAGGAGGGCTCGGGGAGCTGTTTTTT.

The genes are TRBV29-1 and TRBJ2-1; no clear D. V shed 4 bases and J shed 5 bases, with 12 bases lying between them. The CDR3 loop spans 13 amino acids. CDR1 is SQVTM and CDR2 is ANQGSEA in the germline V gene. In DNA form, the CDR3 reads TGCAGCGTTGTCCTTTTCCGGGACAATGAGCAGTTCTTC. It codes for CSVVLFRDNEQFF.

The chain uses TRBV27 and TRBJ1-5; TRBD1 matches 8 bases. V lost 7 bases, J lost 3 bases, and 5 bases stayed unmatched. Per the germline V gene, CDR1 is MNHEY and CDR2 is SMNVEV (reference sequence). CDR3 length equals 14 residues. The CDR3 DNA sequence: TGTGCCAGCAAGATGACAGGGGACAATCAGCCCCAGCATTTT. It codes for CASKMTGDNQPQHF.

The rearrangement links TRBV28 to TRBJ1-1; D not certain. V was shortened by 8 bases and J by 4 bases, with 14 bases between the two germline ends. Germline V gene lookup returns CDR1 MDHEN and CDR2 SYDVKM. This CDR3 is 13 amino acids long. Here the CDR3 DNA reads TGTGCCAGCTCAAGCCCGGGTCGCACTGAAGCTTTCTTT. Its protein product is CASSSPGRTEAFF.

This rearrangement joins TRBV28 to TRBJ1-2, with TRBD1 matching over 8 bases. There are 15 residues in the CDR3. CDR1 MDHEN and CDR2 SYDVKM come from the germline V gene. V lost 4 bases and J lost 5; bases outside the gene matches: 9. This chain's CDR3 is CASSSLRGRGYGYTF. The DNA of the CDR3 is TGTGCCAGCAGTTCCCTCAGGGGGCGGGGGTATGGCTACACCTTC.

This chain uses TRBV4-2 with TRBJ2-1; D is undetermined. Germline lookup yields CDR1 LGHNA and CDR2 YNFKEQ. V was shortened by 0 bases and J by 4 bases, with 13 bases between the two germline ends. The CDR3 covers 16 residues. CDR3: CASSQESEYGYNEQFF. The DNA of the CDR3 is TGTGCCAGCAGCCAAGAATCCGAATACGGTTACAATGAGCAGTTCTTC.

The V call is TRBV9, the J call TRBJ2-1, with unresolved D. The CDR3 is 14 residues long. Germline values: CDR1 SGDLS, CDR2 YYNGEE. V lost 2 bases and J lost 4, with 10 bases in between. DNA of the CDR3: TGTGCCAGCAGCGTGGAGTCTGGGTACAATGAGCAGTTCTTC. It codes for CASSVESGYNEQFF.

This clone was counted ten times or more. CDR3 sequence reads: CASSEFLFDQPQHF. The CDR3 DNA follows: TGTGCCAGCAGTGAATTTCTGTTCGATCAGCCCCAGCATTTT. The chain carries TRBV6-1 and TRBJ1-5; D is unclear. There are 14 residues in the CDR3. Germline CDR1 MNHNS, CDR2 SASEGT. Trimming stripped 2 bases from V and 5 bases from J, with 10 bases between.

The V and J genes are TRBV4-2 and TRBJ2-2; 8 bases align to TRBD2. V lost 1 base and J lost 2; bases outside the gene matches: 9. Germline V gives CDR1 LGHNA, CDR2 YNFKEQ. This CDR3 region has 18 residues. The CDR3 spells CASSQGSRGGINTGELFF. As DNA, the CDR3 is TGTGCCAGCAGCCAAGGATCCCGCGGGGGGATAAACACCGGGGAGCTGTTTTTT.